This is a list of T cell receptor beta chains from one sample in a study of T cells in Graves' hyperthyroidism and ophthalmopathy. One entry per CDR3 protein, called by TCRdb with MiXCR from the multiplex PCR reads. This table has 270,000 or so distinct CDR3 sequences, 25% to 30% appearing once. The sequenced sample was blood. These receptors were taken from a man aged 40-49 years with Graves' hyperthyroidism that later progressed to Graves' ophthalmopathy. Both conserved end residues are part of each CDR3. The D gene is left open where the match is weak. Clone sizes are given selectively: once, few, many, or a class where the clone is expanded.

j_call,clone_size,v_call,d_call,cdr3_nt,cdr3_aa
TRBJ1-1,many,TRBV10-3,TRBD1,TGTGCCAGTGGACAGGGCACTGAAGCTTTCTTT,CASGQGTEAFF
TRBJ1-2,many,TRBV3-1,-,TGTGCCAGCAGCCAAGATCCTGGCAGGAGGTATGGCTACACCTTC,CASSQDPGRRYGYTF
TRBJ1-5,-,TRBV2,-,TGTGCCAGCGGGAACCGGGACAGCAATCAGCCCCAGCATTTT,CASGNRDSNQPQHF
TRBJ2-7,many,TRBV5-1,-,TGCGCCAGCAGCTTGGCTGCGCAGAACTACGAGCAGTACTTC,CASSLAAQNYEQYF
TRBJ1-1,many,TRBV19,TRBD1,TGTGCCAGTAGGCCCGGACAGGGACTAATGAACACTGAAGCTTTCTTT,CASRPGQGLMNTEAFF
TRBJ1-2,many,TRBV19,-,TGTGCCAGTAGTGGTGGGACGCTCCCCCATCTACTCTATGGCTACGCCTTC,CASSGGTLPHLLYGYAF
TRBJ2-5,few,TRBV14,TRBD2,TGTGCCAGCAGCCCCGAGGGACTAGCAGAGACCCAGTACTTC,CASSPEGLAETQYF
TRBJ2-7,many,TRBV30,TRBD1,TGTGCCTGGAACCCTACAGGGGGGTTCAGCGAGCAGTACTTC,CAWNPTGGFSEQYF
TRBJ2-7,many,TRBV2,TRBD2,TGTGCCAGCAGTGAACGGGGGGCTAGCGGGACGGAGCAGTACTTC,CASSERGASGTEQYF
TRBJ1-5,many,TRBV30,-,TGTGCCTGGTGCCTTTGGGGTTGGGATCAGCCCCAGCATTTT,CAWCLWGWDQPQHF
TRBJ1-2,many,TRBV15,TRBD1,TGTGCCACCAGCAGAGGGGACAGGAATGGCTACACCTTC,CATSRGDRNGYTF
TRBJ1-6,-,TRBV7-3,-,TGTGCCAGCAGCTTATCGAATTCACCCCTCCACTTT,CASSLSNSPLHF
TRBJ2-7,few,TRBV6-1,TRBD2,TGTGCCAGCAGCGGGACTAGCGGGAACGAGCAGTACTTC,CASSGTSGNEQYF
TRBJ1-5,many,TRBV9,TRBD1,TGTGCCAGCAGCGTAGGGGGACAGCCCAATCAGCCCCAGCATTTT,CASSVGGQPNQPQHF
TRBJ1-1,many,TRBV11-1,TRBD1,TGTGCCAGCAGCTCGGACGAAATCCGGGACAGCCCAGAATACACTGAAGCTTTCTTT,CASSSDEIRDSPEYTEAFF
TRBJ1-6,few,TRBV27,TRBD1,TGTGCCAGCGGTTTATGGGGGCCGACAGGGTATAATTCACCCCTCCACTTT,CASGLWGPTGYNSPLHF
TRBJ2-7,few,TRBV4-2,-,TGTGCCAGCAGCCGGGTGTCTGGTTTATACGAGCAGTACTTC,CASSRVSGLYEQYF
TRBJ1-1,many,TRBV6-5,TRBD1,TGTGCCAGCAGGCGGACAGGAGTGGCTGAAGCTTTCTTT,CASRRTGVAEAFF
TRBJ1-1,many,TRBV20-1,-,TGCAGTGCTCTGGGGGTGGTGAACACTGAAGCTTTCTTT,CSALGVVNTEAFF
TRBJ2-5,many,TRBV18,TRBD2,TGTGCCAGCTCACCGTGGCGTCGGGGGGCCCAGTACTTC,CASSPWRRGAQYF
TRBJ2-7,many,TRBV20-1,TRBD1,TGCAGTGCTAGAGATTTAGGACAGGGAGACTACGAGCAGTACTTC,CSARDLGQGDYEQYF
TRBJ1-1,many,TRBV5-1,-,TGCGCCAGCAGCCTCTGGACAGCGAACACTGAAGCTTTCTTT,CASSLWTANTEAFF
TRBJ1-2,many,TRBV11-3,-,TGTGCCAGCAGCTCCACCCCCCGAGGAACCTATGGCTACACCTTC,CASSSTPRGTYGYTF
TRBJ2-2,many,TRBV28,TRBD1,TGTGCCAGCAGTCCCGGGGGACAGGGAAACACCGGGGAGCTGTTTTTT,CASSPGGQGNTGELFF
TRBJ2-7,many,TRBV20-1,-,TGCAGTGCTAGAGGACCGGCGGAGTACGAGCAGTACTTC,CSARGPAEYEQYF
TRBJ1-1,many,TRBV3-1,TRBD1,TGTGCCAGCAGCCATGGACAGGGAGGGACTGAAGCTTTCTTT,CASSHGQGGTEAFF
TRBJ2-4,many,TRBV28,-,TGTGCCAGCAGTTTATTCCGCGGGCACATTCAGTACTTC,CASSLFRGHIQYF
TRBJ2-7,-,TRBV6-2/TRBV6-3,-,TGTGCCAGCAGCGCCGACTCGGAACGGGACGAGCAGTACTTC,CASSADSERDEQYF
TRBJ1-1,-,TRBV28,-,TGTGCCAGCAGTTTACCCGCGACGGGGGGCACTGAAGCTTTCTTT,CASSLPATGGTEAFF
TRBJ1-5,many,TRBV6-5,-,TGTGCCAGCAGTTACCCGGGGGGCGACGGCAATCAGCCCCAGCATTTT,CASSYPGGDGNQPQHF
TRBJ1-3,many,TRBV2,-,TGTGCCAACGGTGGACAGCCTGGAAACACCATATATTTT,CANGGQPGNTIYF
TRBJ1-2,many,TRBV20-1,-,TGCAGTGCTCCCCCGCGGGGGGGCTATGGCTACACCTTC,CSAPPRGGYGYTF
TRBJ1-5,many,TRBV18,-,TGTGCCAGCTCACCACAGGGAGGGTGGCAGCCCCAGCATTTT,CASSPQGGWQPQHF
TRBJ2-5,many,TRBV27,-,TGTGCCAGCAGTTTATTACCAGGCCCGGGGACCCAGTACTTC,CASSLLPGPGTQYF
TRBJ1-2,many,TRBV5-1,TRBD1,TGCGCCAGCAGAACCGGGACAGGGCAATCGATTAGTGGCTACACCTTC,CASRTGTGQSISGYTF
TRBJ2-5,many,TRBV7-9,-,TGTGCCAGCAGCTTAGGTGGCGTATCCCAGTACTTC,CASSLGGVSQYF
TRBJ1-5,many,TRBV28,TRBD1,TGTGCCAGCAATTCACAGGGGTATAGCAATCAGCCCCAGCATTTT,CASNSQGYSNQPQHF
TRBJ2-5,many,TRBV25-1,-,TGTGCCAGTACAGGTGGTTGGGAGACCCAGTACTTC,CASTGGWETQYF
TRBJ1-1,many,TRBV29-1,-,TGCAGCTCTGCGAGGGTTATGGGGAACACTGAAGCTTTCTTT,CSSARVMGNTEAFF
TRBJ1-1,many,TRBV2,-,TGTGCCAGCAAGATATCGACTGAAGCTTTCTTT,CASKISTEAFF
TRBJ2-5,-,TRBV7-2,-,TGTGCCAGCAGCTTAGACAGGTCGGCCCAGTACTTC,CASSLDRSAQYF
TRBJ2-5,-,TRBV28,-,TGTGCCAGCAGTGGGTGGGGGCCCTTCTTCGAGACCCAGTACTTC,CASSGWGPFFETQYF
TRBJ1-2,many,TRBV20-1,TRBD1,TGCAGTGCTCTAACTTTGGGACAGGGGGACTACACCTTC,CSALTLGQGDYTF
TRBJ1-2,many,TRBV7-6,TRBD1,TGTGCCAGCAGCCCGGACAGGGTCCAAGGCTACACCTTC,CASSPDRVQGYTF
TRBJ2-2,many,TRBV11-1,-,TGTGCCAGCAGCCGCTCTGTGGGAGTAGCGAACACCGGGGAGCTGTTTTTT,CASSRSVGVANTGELFF
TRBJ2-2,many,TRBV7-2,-,TGTGCCAGCAGCTTATTTGGAGGGTCCACCGGGGAGCTGTTTTTT,CASSLFGGSTGELFF
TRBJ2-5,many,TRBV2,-,TGTGCCAGCAGTGAAGCGCTTCTAGGGGCACAAGAGACCCAGTACTTC,CASSEALLGAQETQYF
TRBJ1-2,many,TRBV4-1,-,TGCGCCAGCAGCCAAGAAGCCGGGTTCCCCTATGGCTACACCTTC,CASSQEAGFPYGYTF
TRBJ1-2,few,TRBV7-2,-,TGTGCCAGCAGACCCGACGGCTCTATGGGGGGCTACACCTTC,CASRPDGSMGGYTF
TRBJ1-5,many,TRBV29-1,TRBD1,TGCAGCGTTGACCAGGGGGATGGACAGCCCCAGCATTTT,CSVDQGDGQPQHF